A single sample is the source of the 7 T cell receptor beta chains below, sequenced in a study of shared clonotypes between healthy human individuals. Terminally differentiated effector memory CD45RA+ cells were left out of the naive CD8 fraction, which was CD45RO-negative and positively selected for CCR7. The table came from immunoSEQ multiplex PCR; TCRdb's copy has only in-frame clones and leaves some out. This table holds about 1,900,000 clones, over 85% found once. Sequencing was performed on naive CD8+ T cells sorted from blood. The receptors shown here come from a man between 18 and 35 years old in good health.

This clone was recorded once. The CDR3 region is CASSPGTEQYF. The CDR3 region has the DNA TGTGCCAGCAGCCCCGGGACCGAGCAGTACTTC. The chain links TRBV5-8 to TRBJ2-7; D is perhaps TRBD1 or TRBD2 (5 bases each). In germline, CDR1 is SGHTS, CDR2 YDEGEE. The CDR3 consists of 11 residues. V lost 4 bases and J 6 bases, leaving 8 bases between the germline ends. Supplemented by reference TRBV5-8 and TRBJ2-7, the full variable domain reads EAGVTQSPTHLIKTRGQQATLRCSPISGHTSVYWYQQALGLGLQFLLWYDEGEERNRGNFPPRFSGRQFPNYSSELNVNALELEDSALYLCASSPGTEQYFGPGTRLTVT.

This chain links TRBV4-3 with TRBJ1-1; D is unclear. Germline V gives CDR1 LGHNA, CDR2 YSLEER. V gave up 3 bases and J gave up 2 bases, with 13 bases separating them. The CDR3 runs 15 residues. CDR3 nucleotide sequence: TGCGCCAGCAGCCAGAGCAGGAGCCTCAACACTGAAGCTTTCTTT. Translated, it gives CASSQSRSLNTEAFF.

The rearrangement joins TRBV4-1 to TRBJ2-1; the D gene is possibly TRBD1 (5 bases). With 6 bases removed from V and 5 bases from J, the gap between germline ends came to 17 bases. CDR1 MGHRA and CDR2 YSYEKL come from the germline V gene. The CDR3 length is 15 residues. CDR3 in amino acids: CASRHPTGLNNEQFF. The CDR3, as DNA: TGCGCCAGCAGACATCCAACAGGTCTGAACAATGAGCAGTTCTTC.

The rearrangement links TRBV20-1 to TRBJ2-1; no definite D call. V was cut by 6 bases and J by 3 bases, with 6 bases left in between. Germline CDR1 reads DFQATT; CDR2 reads SNEGSKA (reference sequence). The CDR3 is made up of 11 amino acids. CDR3 residues: CSARIYNEQFF. In DNA form, the CDR3 reads TGCAGTGCCCGGATCTACAATGAGCAGTTCTTC.

Concerning this clone: Additional DNA sequences in this sample encode the identical CDR3. This chain joins TRBV7-9 and TRBJ2-7; 8 nucleotides line up with TRBD1. Germline V gene sequence: CDR1 SEHNR, CDR2 FQNEAQ (reference sequence). The CDR3 totals 15 residues. The J segment lost 1 base and the V segment lost 1 base, leaving 3 bases of the junction unmatched. This CDR3 is CASSLETGGSYEQYF. The DNA of the CDR3 is TGTGCCAGCAGCTTAGAAACAGGGGGGTCCTACGAGCAGTACTTC.

The chain has TRBV6-1 and TRBJ2-1; 9 nucleotides align to TRBD2. CDR1 and CDR2 from the germline V gene are MNHNS and SASEGT. V was pared by 4 bases and J by 5 bases, with 9 bases of the junction left unmatched. This CDR3 has 16 residues. The CDR3 region has the DNA TGTGCCAGCAGTGGGCTAGCGGGGACCTACGACAATGAGCAGTTCTTC. Translated: CASSGLAGTYDNEQFF.

V is TRBV5-6 and J is TRBJ1-1; 7 bases align to TRBD1. With 0 bases clipped from V and 8 bases from J, the junction kept 13 bases outside the gene matches. This CDR3 has 16 residues. Germline V gives CDR1 SGHDT, CDR2 YYEEEE. The CDR3 region has the DNA TGTGCCAGCAGCTTGGAAATGGGAACAGGGGTTATGGAAGCTTTCTTT. Residues: CASSLEMGTGVMEAFF.